What follows is one TCR beta chain and its context. As yet, its antigen is unknown. Trimming took 3 bases from V and 6 from J, leaving 6 bases between them. Germline CDR1 and CDR2: LGHNA and YNFKEQ. The CDR3 is made up of 12 amino acids. The roughly 120-subject validation cohort, separate from the roughly 670-subject first cohort, included the donors. This specimen belongs to a study of cytomegalovirus exposure and HLA in healthy donors. Regarding the study as a whole: Per published reports, the classifier diagnosed cytomegalovirus status with high specificity and sensitivity. Despite most TCR sequences being rare, some public TCRs occurred in many donors.

Assay used: immunoSEQ multiplex PCR; TCRdb lists only in-frame clones, some missing. This table has 65,000 to 80,000 clones, approximately 95% appearing once. Sequences were obtained from PBMCs. The rearrangement uses TRBV4-2 and TRBJ2-1; D might be TRBD2 (6 bases). This TCR was recovered from a woman under 30 in good health and CMV-seropositive. CDR3 protein: CASSQGGNEQFF. CDR3 in DNA: TGTGCCAGCAGCCAGGGGGGCAATGAGCAGTTCTTC.